This TCR beta chain stems from a study of blood T cell repertoires in COVID-19. On the study more broadly: The United States, Italy and Spain supplied acute and convalescent COVID-19 samples. PBMCs, B-cell-depleted T cells, or T cells provided the cDNA or gDNA that made up the material.

Participants were placed into cohorts based on the clinical history they reported. The CDR3 length is 13 residues. The germline V gene has CDR1 SNHLY and CDR2 FYNNEI. Germline trimming cut 3 bases from V and 7 bases from J; bases unmatched to any gene: 0. Authors' data handling: Quantification of nucleated cells was approximated via reference gene primer amplification. The method was immunoSEQ multiplex PCR; TCRdb's version includes in-frame clones alone and lacks a portion of them. From that table come the V and J calls and clone size; the DNA was used to work out D and trimming. The sample gives approximately 220,000 clones, 80% of which show up once; about 7.2% is in the top ten.

Sequencing was performed on PBMCs or T cells enriched from blood (not recorded which). The sequence derives from a woman aged 40 to 55 with acute COVID-19. This sequence joins TRBV2 and TRBJ1-4; 9 nucleotides agree with TRBD1. The CDR3 bases are TGTGCCAGCAGTGAGACAGGGGGTGAAAAACTGTTTTTT. It yields the protein CASSETGGEKLFF.